The rows below give T cell receptor beta chains drawn from one sample of a study of blood T cells in healthy people across ages. TCRdb reprocessed the 5' RACE reads via MiXCR and lists one record per CDR3 protein. The table records 600,000 to 1,000,000 distinct CDR3 sequences, roughly 64% of them present only once. The sample was blood. Receptors originate from a man under 40 in good health. CDR3s leave out the opening cysteine and the closing phenylalanine or tryptophan.

J gene: TRBJ2-1
V gene: TRBV7-2
CDR3 protein: ASSLRLAGGADTQF

J gene: TRBJ2-7
V gene: TRBV27
CDR3 protein: ASSFPGSYEQY

J gene: TRBJ2-5
V gene: TRBV5-1
CDR3 protein: ASSFGLSQETQY

J gene: TRBJ2-2
V gene: TRBV7-2
CDR3 protein: AGIGQANTGELF

J gene: TRBJ2-1
V gene: TRBV20-1
CDR3 protein: SASGEGLENEQF

J gene: TRBJ1-5
V gene: TRBV12-3/TRBV12-4
CDR3 protein: ASSATGAGNQPQH

J gene: TRBJ1-5
V gene: TRBV28
CDR3 protein: ASSRPGLGGQPQH

J gene: TRBJ1-1
V gene: TRBV7-2
CDR3 protein: ASSSQWTGETEAF

J gene: TRBJ2-1
V gene: TRBV12-3/TRBV12-4
CDR3 protein: ASTGGYNEQF

J gene: TRBJ2-3
V gene: TRBV24-1
CDR3 protein: ATSEGVAGSQY

J gene: TRBJ2-7
V gene: TRBV7-2
CDR3 protein: ASSLWTSSYEQY

J gene: TRBJ2-7
V gene: TRBV5-1
CDR3 protein: ASSLMTSEGDEQY

J gene: TRBJ2-7
V gene: TRBV9
CDR3 protein: ASSGGTGFYEQY

J gene: TRBJ2-3
V gene: TRBV20-1
CDR3 protein: SARDRVAGGPGTQY

J gene: TRBJ2-1
V gene: TRBV18
CDR3 protein: ASSWPDRAYNEQF

J gene: TRBJ2-5
V gene: TRBV3-1
CDR3 protein: ASSQQGGGETQY

J gene: TRBJ2-7
V gene: TRBV18
CDR3 protein: ASSPQGAPTYEQY

J gene: TRBJ1-5
V gene: TRBV20-1
CDR3 protein: SAANDRGNQPQH

J gene: TRBJ1-1
V gene: TRBV10-3
CDR3 protein: AITAGSLNTEAF

J gene: TRBJ2-5
V gene: TRBV18
CDR3 protein: ATTSGTLRDEQY

J gene: TRBJ1-4
V gene: TRBV7-2
CDR3 protein: ASSTEDGKLF

J gene: TRBJ1-2
V gene: TRBV4-3
CDR3 protein: ASSHLSLGPERPYYGYT

J gene: .
V gene: TRBV6-5
CDR3 protein: ASSYTDGAYEQY

J gene: .
V gene: TRBV9
CDR3 protein: ASSVYWDSNEQY

J gene: TRBJ1-2
V gene: TRBV7-9
CDR3 protein: ASSSGRGEYGYT

J gene: .
V gene: TRBV5-1
CDR3 protein: ASSLADGSEQY

J gene: TRBJ2-1
V gene: TRBV7-8
CDR3 protein: ASSLGAPAWEQF

J gene: TRBJ2-7
V gene: TRBV4-3
CDR3 protein: ASSQEVVQPYEQY

J gene: .
V gene: TRBV7-2
CDR3 protein: ASSNGLAASWTQY

J gene: TRBJ2-3
V gene: TRBV29-1
CDR3 protein: SVVNRLSTDTQY

J gene: TRBJ2-1
V gene: TRBV6-2/TRBV6-3
CDR3 protein: ASSHSYTWDEQF

J gene: TRBJ2-7
V gene: TRBV2
CDR3 protein: ASRPTGVYEQY

J gene: TRBJ2-1
V gene: TRBV27
CDR3 protein: ASRHRYNEQF

J gene: TRBJ1-2
V gene: TRBV7-3
CDR3 protein: ASSVDPVYGYT

J gene: TRBJ2-7
V gene: TRBV9
CDR3 protein: ASSVGTSYYEQY

J gene: TRBJ2-5
V gene: TRBV7-9
CDR3 protein: ASSPRTSGDDWDNEQY

J gene: TRBJ2-7
V gene: TRBV9
CDR3 protein: ASSANTGLTYEQY

J gene: TRBJ2-1
V gene: TRBV6-5
CDR3 protein: ASSYVGELYNEQF

J gene: TRBJ2-3
V gene: TRBV29-1
CDR3 protein: SVEPGSTDTQY

J gene: TRBJ2-1
V gene: TRBV6-4
CDR3 protein: ASSDEKGGHDEQF

J gene: TRBJ1-1
V gene: TRBV2
CDR3 protein: ASRPRWTDTEAF

J gene: TRBJ2-7
V gene: TRBV5-6
CDR3 protein: ASSSRQNSYEQY

J gene: TRBJ2-5
V gene: TRBV12-3/TRBV12-4
CDR3 protein: ASSSGGLAGEQY

J gene: TRBJ2-5
V gene: TRBV5-1
CDR3 protein: ASSLYGGAQETQY

J gene: TRBJ1-2
V gene: TRBV4-1
CDR3 protein: ASSQDEGYSYGYT

J gene: TRBJ1-2
V gene: TRBV15
CDR3 protein: ATSRSLREGYT

J gene: .
V gene: TRBV3-1
CDR3 protein: ASSPTLGLAGGGEQY

J gene: TRBJ1-2
V gene: TRBV20-1
CDR3 protein: SARGTGEDYGYT

J gene: TRBJ1-2
V gene: TRBV7-2
CDR3 protein: ASSLERYGYT

J gene: TRBJ2-6
V gene: TRBV6-6
CDR3 protein: ASSYSIRIPGANVLT

J gene: TRBJ2-3
V gene: TRBV7-8
CDR3 protein: ASSRGTSGGPDTQY

J gene: TRBJ2-3
V gene: TRBV4-2
CDR3 protein: ASSQEGTSGTDTQY

J gene: TRBJ2-6
V gene: TRBV5-1
CDR3 protein: ASSPDGSGANVLT

J gene: TRBJ1-2
V gene: TRBV7-9
CDR3 protein: ASSLSGGAT

J gene: TRBJ2-5
V gene: TRBV6-1
CDR3 protein: ASSESGGPLRTQY